The TCR beta chain described here comes from a study of CXCR3-negative and CXCR3-positive naive CD8 T cells. Points from the study as a whole: Compared with CXCR3-negative naive cells, CXCR3-positive naive cells showed more hydrophobic TRB CDR3s.

Preparation of TRB cDNA libraries relied on 5' RACE carrying UMI labels. TCRdb processed the 5' RACE reads again and assigns one entry to each CDR3 protein, with no DNA. Its table lists some 140,000 distinct CDR3 sequences. The CDR3 extends over 14 amino acids. Germline lookup yields CDR1 MNHEY and CDR2 SMNVEV (reference sequence). A remark on this clonotype: Its antigen is not identified.

The sequenced material came from naive CXCR3+ CD8+ T cells from blood. Subset specified: CD45RO-CCR7+CD27+CD95- naive CD8+ T cells expressing CXCR3 (TNR3+). This sequence joins TRBV27 and TRBJ2-7; TCRdb selects TRBD1, and the lack of DNA leaves this call unchecked. This clonotype originated in a human donor in good health. Some clones in this sample may be carry-over from other donors' samples. Here the CDR3 reads CASRSDRGLGEQYF.